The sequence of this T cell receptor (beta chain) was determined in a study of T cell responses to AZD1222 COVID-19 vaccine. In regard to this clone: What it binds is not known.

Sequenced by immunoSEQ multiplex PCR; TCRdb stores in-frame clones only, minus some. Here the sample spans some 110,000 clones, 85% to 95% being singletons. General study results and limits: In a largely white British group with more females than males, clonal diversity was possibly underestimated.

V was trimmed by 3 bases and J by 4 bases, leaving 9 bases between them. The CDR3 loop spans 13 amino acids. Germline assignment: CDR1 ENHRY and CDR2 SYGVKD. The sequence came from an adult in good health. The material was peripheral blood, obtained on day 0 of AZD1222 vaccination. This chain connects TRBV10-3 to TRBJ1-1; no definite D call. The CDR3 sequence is CAISELGITEAFF. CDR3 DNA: TGTGCCATCAGTGAATTAGGGATCACTGAAGCTTTCTTT.